This T cell receptor beta chain was sequenced in a study of cytomegalovirus exposure and HLA in healthy donors. In the study overall: The 550 to 800 first-cohort repertoires and the approximately 110 validation repertoires shared the same platform, a later analysis reported.

For this clone: As yet, its antigen is unknown.

Study-level points and caveats: The investigators catalogued 150 to 200 TCR beta chains as cytomegalovirus-associated. Confirmation was obtained in vitro that a few CMV-associated chains are specific for CMV antigens. Despite most TCR sequences being rare, some public TCRs occurred in many donors.

CDR1 is MNHNY, CDR2 SVGAGI, per germline (reference sequence). The CDR3 has 16 residues. V was cut by 1 base and J by 0 bases, with 9 bases left in between. Clones were read by immunoSEQ multiplex PCR, and TCRdb kept only the in-frame ones, dropping some. The sample lists about 64,000 clones; about 89% were seen once. This TCR was recovered from a young woman in good health and CMV-seronegative. Specimen: PBMCs. The chain recombines TRBV6-6 with TRBJ1-4; the D is unclear. For the CDR3, the DNA is TGTGCCAGCAGTTACTACGGACTCACAACTAATGAAAAACTGTTTTTT. Translating gives CASSYYGLTTNEKLFF.